The clone carrying this TCR beta chain was seen only a few times. Its cognate antigen is unknown. These data belong to a study of beta chain features in type 1 diabetes. Study results and caveats: Significant though moderate, a shortening of TCRB CDR3s appeared in all four CD4+ subsets of Type 1 diabetes patients. The cDNA sequencing approach could over-represent high-TCR-expressing cells.

cDNA synthesis used the whole RNA isolate, giving expressed TCRB sequences. Produced via immunoSEQ multiplex PCR; TCRdb's table is partial and in-frame only. This sample has hundreds of thousands of clones; about an eighth occur once, and the top ten carry less than 0.04%. One heparinised blood draw averaging around 0.12 L was given by each donor. Sorting with CD45RO/CCR7/CD25/CD127/CD95/CD27 yielded naive, central memory, regulatory and stem-like memory CD4+ cells. V lost 4 bases and J 0 bases, leaving 11 bases between the germline ends. Germline CDR1 reads SGDLS; CDR2 reads YYNGEE. CDR3 length equals 15 residues.

This TCR came from a man aged 18-30 years with type 1 diabetes. The chain carries TRBV9 and TRBJ2-1; no clear D gene. The material sequenced was naive CD4+ T cells from blood. As DNA, the CDR3 is TGTGCCAGCAGCTTTACCCCTAACTCCTACAATGAGCAGTTCTTC. Protein: CASSFTPNSYNEQFF.